These 17 T cell receptor beta chains were sequenced from one sample in a study of T cell responses to AZD1222 COVID-19 vaccine (dated by TCRdb to about 2021). Sample time point, as interpreted from the label and publication: about 28 days (+/-7) after the second vaccine dose. The intended sense of this specimen's treatment or condition label: meningococcal conjugate vaccine given as trial control. Receptor amplification or capture employed the immunoSEQ multiplex PCR assay. TCRdb holds this immuneACCESS table with in-frame rearrangements only. Some clones are missing; in checked studies, unresolved V genes explain under half, and the rest has no known cause. Present in this sample are about 130,000 clones, over 75% of which were seen just once. Around 8% of the sample comes from the top ten. This sample comprised peripheral blood, obtained 28 days after the second dose of the MenACWY control vaccine. These receptors were obtained from an adult who received the MenACWY meningococcal vaccine as a control.

The chain couples TRBV11-3 to TRBJ1-5; D unclear. CDR3 length: 15 amino acids. V was shortened by 2 bases and J by 1 base, with 9 bases between the two germline ends. Germline CDR1 and CDR2: SGHNT and YENEEA. In DNA form, the CDR3 reads TGTGCCAGCAGCTTAAGAACGGACAGCAATCAGCCCCAGCATTTT. This gives the protein CASSLRTDSNQPQHF.

This rearrangement joins TRBV24-1 to TRBJ2-6; D remains ambiguous. This CDR3 is built from 17 residues. Germline CDR1 reads KGHDR; CDR2 reads SFDVKD. Trimming stripped 5 bases from V and 0 bases from J, with 13 bases between. CDR3 amino acids: CATSGTSLLSGANVLTF. The CDR3 nucleotides read TGTGCCACCAGTGGGACCTCACTCCTCTCTGGGGCCAACGTCCTGACTTTC.

This rearrangement joins TRBV28 to TRBJ1-2; D unresolved. Germline values: CDR1 MDHEN, CDR2 SYDVKM. V was trimmed by 2 bases and J by 0 bases, leaving 10 bases between them. The length of the CDR3 is 15 residues. The CDR3 loop reads CASSLGRTTNYGYTF. The CDR3 DNA is TGTGCCAGCAGTTTAGGGAGGACGACTAACTATGGCTACACCTTC.

This clone was observed a handful of times. The chain is built from TRBV9 and TRBJ1-2; TRBD1 agrees at 10 bases. There are 17 residues in the CDR3. Trimming cost V 1 base and J 4 bases; bases outside gene matches: 10. Germline CDR1 and CDR2: SGDLS and YYNGEE. In DNA, the CDR3 is TGTGCCAGCAGCGTATCCAAGACAGGGGGCGTAAGCTATGGCTACACCTTC. It translates to CASSVSKTGGVSYGYTF.

The chain links TRBV5-5 to TRBJ2-5; D not resolved. Trimming removed 2 bases at V and 5 bases at J, with 16 bases between. The CDR3 consists of 15 residues. The V gene's germline CDR1 is SGHKS and CDR2 YYEKEE (reference sequence). The CDR3: CASSFLPGVGETQYF. CDR3 bases: TGTGCCAGCAGCTTTCTACCAGGCGTCGGGGAGACCCAGTACTTC.

The chain recombines TRBV5-6 with TRBJ1-2; TRBD1 aligns across 9 bases. This CDR3 has 16 residues. J was trimmed by 2 bases and V by 8 bases; bases with no gene match: 13. Looked up from germline, CDR1 is SGHDT and CDR2 is YYEEEE. CDR3 sequence: CASRHPGTGRNYGYTF. The DNA for the CDR3 is TGTGCCAGTAGGCACCCCGGGACAGGGCGAAACTATGGCTACACCTTC.

V is TRBV3-1 (or the pseudogene TRBV3-2) and J is TRBJ1-1; D possibly corresponds to TRBD1 (5 bases). The CDR3 totals 16 residues. Germline CDR1 is LGHDT and CDR2 is YNNKEL (reference sequence). The V end was cut by 0 bases, the J end by 4 bases, with 15 bases between. CDR3 DNA sequence: TGTGCCAGCAGCCAAGAGGGGGGACGCCGGTCCACTGAAGCTTTCTTT. Amino acid sequence: CASSQEGGRRSTEAFF.

This clone was picked up one time. V is TRBV29-1 and J is TRBJ1-1; D not resolved. Trimming cost V 5 bases and J 11 bases, with 12 bases left between them. Germline V gene sequence: CDR1 SQVTM, CDR2 ANQGSEA. There are 10 residues in the CDR3. The CDR3 loop reads CSVLSPGAFF. The CDR3 nucleotides are TGCAGCGTTCTATCTCCGGGGGCTTTCTTT. Full variable domain (outside the CDR3, taken from reference TRBV29-1 and TRBJ1-1): SAVISQKPSRDICQRGTSLTIQCQVDSQVTMMFWYRQQPGQSLTLIATANQGSEATYESGFVIDKFPISRPNLTFSTLTVSNMSPEDSSIYLCSVLSPGAFFGQGTRLTVV.

This clone has just a few counts. The rearrangement links TRBV29-1 to TRBJ1-1, with no clear D. This CDR3 has 12 residues. Per germline, CDR1 SQVTM and CDR2 ANQGSEA. Trimming took off 7 bases at V and 7 bases at J, with 16 bases between the two ends. The CDR3 coding sequence is TGCAGCGCCACCACGTGGGATGGTGAAGCTTTCTTT. This gives the protein CSATTWDGEAFF.

The DNA of the CDR3 is TGTGCCACCGCGTACGTCCCTCAAGAGACCCAGTACTTC. Amino acid sequence: CATAYVPQETQYF. The V and J genes are TRBV15 and TRBJ2-5, with unresolved D. CDR1 is LNHNV, CDR2 YYDKDF, per germline (reference sequence). The V gene lost 8 bases and the J gene lost 2 bases, with 12 bases spanning the gap. The CDR3 has 13 residues.

The chain links TRBV7-2 to TRBJ2-1; D perhaps matches TRBD1 (7 bases). Between the trimmed V and J ends, which lost 10 bases and 0 bases, there was a span of 13 bases. The germline V gene encodes CDR1 SGHTA and CDR2 FQGNSA. The length of the CDR3 is 14 residues. Here the CDR3 DNA reads TGTGCCACCCCAGGGGGGAGCTCCTACAATGAGCAGTTCTTC. This translates into CATPGGSSYNEQFF.

This sequence joins TRBV20-1 and TRBJ1-2; D is unclear. The CDR3 runs 11 residues. CDR1 is DFQATT, CDR2 SNEGSKA, per germline (reference sequence). V lost 3 bases and J lost 4, with 6 bases in between. CDR3 nucleotides: TGCAGTGCTAGTGATGTCTATGGCTACACCTTC. Its protein is CSASDVYGYTF.

V gene TRBV18 combines with J gene TRBJ1-2; 7 positions agree with TRBD1. The length of the CDR3 is 15 residues. Germline V gene sequence: CDR1 KGHSH, CDR2 LQKENI. J gave up 5 bases and V 3 bases, and 9 bases lay outside the gene matches. The CDR3 region has the DNA TGTGCCAGCTCACCGTCAGGGGGTTCTTTATATGGCTACACCTTC. Translation gives CASSPSGGSLYGYTF.

V usage is TRBV11-2 and J usage is TRBJ1-5; D not certain. Germline-derived CDR1 and CDR2 are SGHAT and FQNNGV. Trimming pared 5 bases from V and 1 base from J, leaving 6 bases between. The CDR3 runs 13 residues. The CDR3 bases are TGTGCCAGCAGCCTGAGCAGCAATCAGCCCCAGCATTTT. Translating it yields CASSLSSNQPQHF.

This clone was seen more than once but under ten times. The chain carries TRBV28 and TRBJ1-5; D unresolved. There are 12 residues in the CDR3. In germline, CDR1 is MDHEN, CDR2 SYDVKM. Trimming left V 3 bases short and J 9 bases short, with 9 bases between. CDR3: CASSLRVPPQHF. CDR3 bases: TGTGCCAGCAGTTTGCGTGTTCCGCCCCAGCATTTT.

V gene TRBV7-2 combines with J gene TRBJ1-2; D not resolved. V shed 4 bases and J shed 8 bases, with 14 bases lying between them. Per germline, CDR1 SGHTA and CDR2 FQGNSA. CDR3 length: 13 residues. The CDR3 here is CASSSYRTRGYTF. CDR3 sequence (DNA): TGTGCCAGCAGCTCCTATAGAACTCGAGGCTACACCTTC.

The chain uses TRBV6-1 and TRBJ1-2; possible D gene TRBD1, 5 bases. V lost 1 base and J lost 8, with 11 bases in between. This CDR3 spans 13 amino acids. From germline, CDR1 is MNHNS and CDR2 SASEGT. The CDR3 nucleotides are TGTGCCAGCAGTGAAGTGTCAGGGTTGGGCTACACCTTC. Translation: CASSEVSGLGYTF.